These 17 T cell receptor beta chains came from one sample sequenced in a study of T cell responses to AZD1222 COVID-19 vaccine. The method was immunoSEQ multiplex PCR; TCRdb's version includes in-frame clones alone and lacks a portion of them. The repertoire consists of around 110,000 clones, with around 87% occurring once and the leading ten covering about 3%. The input for sequencing was peripheral blood, taken on day 0 of AZD1222 vaccination. Receptor source: an adult in good health.

This clone showed up just a few times. The rearrangement links TRBV12-3 or TRBV12-4 to TRBJ2-1; TRBD2 might be the D (5 bases). The CDR3 contains 11 residues. Trimming pared 3 bases from V and 15 bases from J, leaving 12 bases between. CDR3 protein: CASSFGEFRFF. The CDR3 DNA reads as TGTGCCAGCAGTTTCGGGGAATTTCGGTTCTTC.

J is TRBJ1-4 and V is TRBV7-9; tentatively, D is TRBD1 (6 bases). This CDR3 spans 15 amino acids. Trimming pared 1 base from V and 8 bases from J, leaving 14 bases between. Germline assignment: CDR1 SEHNR and CDR2 FQNEAQ (reference sequence). As DNA, the CDR3 is TGTGCCAGCAGCTTAGAGGGGGATAAAGTAGAAAAACTGTTTTTT. Its translation is CASSLEGDKVEKLFF.

The chain links TRBV11-3 to TRBJ1-1; D uncertain. CDR3 size: 13 residues. V lost 5 bases to trimming and J lost 1 base, with 8 bases between them. The V gene's germline CDR1 is SGHNT and CDR2 YENEEA. In nucleotides, the CDR3 is TGTGCCAGCAGCAGAGACGGGAACACTGAAGCTTTCTTT. It specifies CASSRDGNTEAFF.

The chain has TRBV11-3 and TRBJ2-1; no firm D call. The V gene lost 2 bases and the J gene lost 3 bases, with 2 bases spanning the gap. The CDR3 extends over 12 amino acids. The germline V gene has CDR1 SGHNT and CDR2 YENEEA. Written as DNA, the CDR3 is TGTGCCAGCAGCTTACACTACAATGAGCAGTTCTTC. Translated, it gives CASSLHYNEQFF. The full variable domain, rest sourced from reference TRBV11-3 and TRBJ2-1, is EAGVVQSPRYKIIEKKQPVAFWCNPISGHNTLYWYLQNLGQGPELLIRYENEEAVDDSQLPKDRFSAERLKGVDSTLKIQPAELGDSAVYLCASSLHYNEQFFGPGTRLTVL.

The genes are TRBV27 and TRBJ2-7, with D tentatively TRBD2 (5 bases). Germline CDR1 is MNHEY and CDR2 is SMNVEV (reference sequence). V lost 2 bases, J lost 2 bases, and 16 bases lay in between. The CDR3 is made up of 16 amino acids. The CDR3 nucleotides read TGTGCCAGCAGTTTACTAGTCGGGGAACTCCCCTACGAGCAGTACTTC. It codes for CASSLLVGELPYEQYF.

The chain links TRBV28 to TRBJ2-2; TRBD2 matches 8 bases. V was clipped by 5 bases and J by 0 bases; unmatched bases: 8. Germline values: CDR1 MDHEN, CDR2 SYDVKM. The CDR3 is 17 residues long. The CDR3 loop reads CASSQLAGGANTGELFF. CDR3 coding DNA: TGTGCCAGCAGTCAGCTAGCGGGTGGGGCGAACACCGGGGAGCTGTTTTTT.

The rearrangement joins TRBV6-2 or TRBV6-3 to TRBJ1-1; D unresolved. The CDR3 extends over 15 amino acids. Germline V CDR1 and CDR2: MNHEY, SVGEGT. Trimming cost V 6 bases and J 2 bases, with 16 bases left between them. CDR3 coding DNA: TGTGCCAGCAGCCGAATCCAACCGGGCAACACTGAAGCTTTCTTT. This encodes CASSRIQPGNTEAFF.

This rearrangement joins TRBV10-3 to TRBJ2-7; D remains unclear. In germline, CDR1 is ENHRY, CDR2 SYGVKD. The V gene lost 0 bases and the J gene lost 5 bases, with 5 bases spanning the gap. The CDR3 runs 12 residues. The CDR3 sequence: CAISESSHEQYF. The CDR3 coding sequence is TGTGCCATCAGTGAGTCGTCTCACGAGCAGTACTTC.

The V and J genes are TRBV5-1 and TRBJ1-2, with TRBD1 matching over 12 bases. The CDR3 spans 15 residues. The junction had 9 bases not matched to a gene; V was cut back by 4 bases and J by 8 bases. Germline V lookup: CDR1 SGHRS, CDR2 YFSETQ. The CDR3 region has the DNA TGCGCCAGCAGCCCCTCGGGACAGGGGGCAGGGGGCTACACCTTC. The encoded protein is CASSPSGQGAGGYTF.

The chain couples TRBV19 to TRBJ2-3, with D uncertain. The length of the CDR3 is 15 residues. Germline V gives CDR1 LNHDA, CDR2 SQIVND (reference sequence). The V gene lost 6 bases and the J gene lost 2 bases, with 15 bases spanning the gap. The DNA for the CDR3 is TGTGCCAGTAGAACGACCCGAGAACCCACAGATACGCAGTATTTT. Encoded protein: CASRTTREPTDTQYF.

This chain uses TRBV28 with TRBJ1-6, with D possibly matching TRBD1 (5 bases). CDR3 length: 17 amino acids. Germline V gene sequence: CDR1 MDHEN, CDR2 SYDVKM. The ends were cut back, 2 bases at V and 7 bases at J, with 18 bases in the middle. The CDR3 coding sequence is TGTGCCAGCAGTTTAACCCCCCCGGGACGGTGGAATTCACCCCTCCACTTT. Protein sequence: CASSLTPPGRWNSPLHF.

The chain employs TRBV28 and TRBJ2-2; D is unresolved. The V gene's germline CDR1 is MDHEN and CDR2 SYDVKM. The CDR3 sequence is 16 residues long. V was pared by 6 bases and J by 6 bases, with 20 bases between. CDR3 nucleotides: TGTGCCAGCAGCCGTTTCTCTATGGTGCTCCCCGGGGAGCTGTTTTTT. Amino acids: CASSRFSMVLPGELFF.

The chain has TRBV5-6 and TRBJ1-2; no reliable D call. Germline V CDR1 and CDR2: SGHDT, YYEEEE. There are 14 residues in the CDR3. V dropped 4 bases and J dropped 5 bases, with 15 bases sitting between them. The CDR3 is CASSLGRSRYGYTF. DNA for the CDR3: TGTGCCAGCAGCCTGGGCCGGAGTAGATATGGCTACACCTTC.

This clone was seen once. The rearrangement uses TRBV9 and TRBJ1-1; TRBD1 agrees at 9 bases. Germline values: CDR1 SGDLS, CDR2 YYNGEE. The ends lost 4 bases at V and 1 base at J; junction bases unmatched: 8. This CDR3 comprises 16 residues. As DNA, the CDR3 is TGTGCCAGCAGCCCCCGGGACAGGGTGGGGAACACTGAAGCTTTCTTT. It is translated as CASSPRDRVGNTEAFF.

The rearrangement joins TRBV28 to TRBJ1-4; 7 bases fit TRBD1. V shed 3 bases and J 7 bases; nucleotides not matched to a gene: 5. From germline, CDR1 is MDHEN and CDR2 SYDVKM. The CDR3 has 14 amino acids. The CDR3 spells CASSLTGSGEKLFF. The DNA for the CDR3 is TGTGCCAGCAGTTTGACAGGGTCAGGTGAAAAACTGTTTTTT.

This clone was picked up one time. The chain has TRBV27 and TRBJ1-2; 7 bases map to TRBD1. Germline-derived CDR1 and CDR2 are MNHEY and SMNVEV (reference sequence). The CDR3 runs 15 residues. V lost 4 bases, J lost 2 bases, and 7 bases stayed unmatched. CDR3 coding DNA: TGTGCCAGCAGTTCCCGATGGACAGGCAACTATGGCTACACCTTC. It encodes CASSSRWTGNYGYTF.

This rearrangement joins TRBV3-1 (or the pseudogene TRBV3-2) to TRBJ2-1, with a weak D call TRBD1 (6 bases). Trimming removed 3 bases from V and 8 bases from J, with 11 bases in between. Germline-derived CDR1 and CDR2 are LGHDT and YNNKEL (reference sequence). This CDR3 is built from 13 residues. The CDR3 coding sequence is TGTGCCAGCAGCCATAGACAGGCCCATGAGCAGTTCTTC. Protein sequence: CASSHRQAHEQFF.